This T cell receptor (beta chain) was profiled in a study of tumor-infiltrating lymphocytes in localized non-small cell lung cancer. Study as a whole: Patients included smokers and never-smokers with various histologies, some sampled after neoadjuvant chemotherapy.

V was shortened by 1 base and J by 5 bases, with 14 bases between the two germline ends. The germline V gene has CDR1 SEHNR and CDR2 FQNEAQ (reference sequence). The CDR3 sequence is 16 residues long. Using immunoSEQ multiplex PCR, the repertoire was profiled, and TCRdb retains in-frame clones only, with some absent. The repertoire has 10,000 or so clones, over 60% of them found once; the top ten carry under 25%. Findings and caveats of the study: No link was found between tumor T-cell fraction and recurrence-free survival. Higher tumor T cell infiltration than in uninvolved lung was supported by TCRbeta sequencing. Different pieces of the same tissue were used for each assay.

Points on this clone: Its cognate antigen is unknown.

Sequencing used lung tumor tissue. This receptor was identified in a human donor with non-small cell lung cancer. The V call is TRBV7-9, the J call TRBJ1-4, with D tentatively TRBD1 (6 bases). The CDR3 loop reads CASSLGGPFLNEKLFF. The DNA for the CDR3 is TGTGCCAGCAGCTTAGGGGGGCCCTTTTTGAATGAAAAACTGTTTTTT.